This paragraph reports one T cell receptor beta chain. Its matching antigen is unknown. The data were obtained in a study of blood T cells in healthy people across ages. Study outcomes and limitations: Per-million-T-cell TCR beta diversity fell roughly linearly with age.

Sample-barcoded 5' priming and a J-beta primer mix drove a second PCR of 7 to 11 cycles. Each sample yielded at least 2.5 million CDR3-containing paired-end reads. TCRdb itself ran the 5' RACE reads through MiXCR, one entry per CDR3 protein. The data hold about 540,000 distinct CDR3 sequences, with about 25% observed a single time. Separately, the same data were catalogued under a study of T cells of mothers and their children. That paper states: Study donors consisted of a few healthy Caucasian mothers and their six children.

Source material: blood. This clonotype originated in a boy between 10 and 17 years old in good health.

The CDR3: CSATSPGQEAYNEQFF. The CDR3 nucleotides are TGCAGTGCAACAAGTCCGGGTCAGGAAGCCTACAATGAGCAGTTCTTC. The chain links TRBV20-1 to TRBJ2-1, with D unclear. The germline V gene has CDR1 DFQATT and CDR2 SNEGSKA (reference sequence). V was clipped by 6 bases and J by 2 bases, with 20 bases between them. The CDR3 contains 16 residues.